This TCR beta chain was identified in a study of T cell responses to AZD1222 COVID-19 vaccine. The germline V gene has CDR1 SNHLY and CDR2 FYNNEI. This CDR3 comprises 13 residues. V trimming: 7 bases; J trimming: 6 bases; junction bases outside the gene matches: 7. Using immunoSEQ multiplex PCR, the repertoire was profiled, and TCRdb retains in-frame clones only, with some absent. The table records roughly 100,000 clones, roughly 83% of them present only once. The sample here was peripheral blood, taken on day 0 of AZD1222 vaccination. This TCR came from an adult in good health. The V gene is TRBV2, the J gene TRBJ1-1, with 8 bases matching TRBD1. DNA for the CDR3: TGTGCCAGCATCGAGGACAGGGCCGCTGAAGCTTTCTTT. Protein sequence: CASIEDRAAEAFF.